A selection of T cell receptor beta chains follows, all from one sample in a study of cytomegalovirus exposure and HLA in healthy donors. The repertoire was sequenced with immunoSEQ multiplex PCR; TCRdb's copy has only in-frame clones and lacks some. The sample comprises roughly 120,000 clones, 70% to 85% of which are singletons, and roughly 12% rests with the top ten. The sequenced material came from PBMCs. These receptors originate from a woman aged 50 to 60 in good health and CMV-seropositive. Each CDR3 is given with its conserved first and last residue. The size field is filled for only some rows; it gives once, few, many or a size class.

v_call clone_size cdr3_aa
TRBV5-1 - CASSGIAGGTGELFF
TRBV6-4 - CASSSTGGSYEQYF
TRBV11-2 - CASSYWANDNSPLHF
TRBV11-2 - CASSLGEGSGRVTDTQYF
TRBV2 - CASSVLADTDTQYF
TRBV19 - CASSETGVVGETQYF
TRBV28 - CASFPSAGANVLTF
TRBV6-1 - CASSGAGGGAYEQYF
TRBV27 - CASSLSGLGNTEAFF
TRBV7-3 - CASSSSGTSRHEQYF
TRBV9 - CASSVSGQGNGDSNQPQHF
TRBV30 - CAWSVTGVGTEAFF
TRBV4-2 - CASSQGPSGSLYEQYF
TRBV19 - CASSISVAGANNEQFF
TRBV7-9 - CASSQGLAGADTQYF
TRBV7-2 - CASSWTGGGGQPQHF
TRBV7-2 - CASSDRTSGRFHEQYF
TRBV28 - CASSSSGRNEQFF
TRBV29-1 - CSARGFYEQYF
TRBV5-4 - CASSVAGGFDEQYF
TRBV27 - CASSLTGVGTEAFF
TRBV6-5 - CASSYSVQGPSPLHF
TRBV7-2 - CASRRGGGTDTQYF
TRBV7-2 few CASSLSRASARYEQYF
TRBV28 - CASREQGLAKNIQYF
TRBV5-6 - CASSLAPGGSVYNEQFF
TRBV25-1 - CASSEPDSKAFF
TRBV18 - CASSPQGQGAEAFF
TRBV11-1 - CASSAGGGYTF
TRBV27 - CASRPSTSGRAYEQYF
TRBV5-5 - CASSGGTGGNQPQHF
TRBV4-3 - CASSQEGLAGRDTQYF
TRBV5-4 few CASSPAGGRPLNTEAFF
TRBV27 - CASKYAAGGFSEQYF
TRBV2 - CATKMGQLQETQYF
TRBV5-4 - CASSTKAGVGETQYF
TRBV4-1 - CASSQRTSVSYEQYF
TRBV18 - CASSPQEFRQGIHTEAFF
TRBV18 - CASSEQETQPQHF
TRBV4-1 - CASSQDPLATYEQYF
TRBV19 - CASSISGGMNTEAFF
TRBV7-9 - CASSPRGSSGTTDTQYF
TRBV13 few CASSLAGEQYF
TRBV30 - CAWSHETGTGLRTGTEAFF
TRBV4-2 - CASSRGSGGNTEAFF
TRBV7-2 few CASSFGLAAAYEQYF